The following is a T cell receptor (beta chain) sequence with its context. The antigen is undetermined. The method was immunoSEQ multiplex PCR; TCRdb's version includes in-frame clones alone and lacks a portion of them. The repertoire has some 290,000 clones, around 90% of them found once; the top ten carry approximately 0.96%. The data derive from a study of cytomegalovirus exposure and HLA in healthy donors. This CDR3 has 14 residues. Germline V CDR1 and CDR2: SQVTM, ANQGSEA. The V end was cut by 3 bases, the J end by 2 bases, with 8 bases between. Study conclusions and caveats: The study put roughly 160 TCR beta chains on its list as cytomegalovirus-associated. Accounts indicate the classifier identified cytomegalovirus status with strong specificity and sensitivity.

The V and J genes are TRBV29-1 and TRBJ2-6; weak D call: TRBD2 (6 bases). The sequence came from a man aged 25-45 years in good health and CMV-seronegative. The sequenced material came from PBMCs. CDR3 sequence: CSVEGGPGANVLTF. The CDR3 nucleotides are TGCAGCGTTGAGGGAGGTCCTGGGGCCAACGTCCTGACTTTC.